The sequence of this T cell receptor beta chain was determined in a study of CD8 T cells in Susac syndrome. Turning to the study itself: Patients with Susac syndrome who were sequenced included five or six with active disease and fewer than ten in remission. When their blood was taken, the Susac syndrome patients had either not yet had any therapy, were taking corticosteroids, or were taking intravenous immunoglobulin alone.

Random hexamers were used to reverse transcribe the RNA input (roughly 0.5 to 1 ug). TCRdb analysed the immunoSEQ multiplex PCR reads with MiXCR anew, one entry per CDR3 protein. The table lists about 200,000 distinct CDR3 sequences, roughly 91% of them singletons, with approximately 0.09% in the top ten. The V segment lost 4 bases and the J segment 8 bases; nucleotides outside the gene matches: 8. The CDR3 length is 16 residues. From germline, CDR1 is SGHNT and CDR2 YYREEE (reference sequence). The receptor was derived from a human donor with Susac syndrome. The sequenced sample was CD4+ T cells from PBMCs. The rearrangement links TRBV5-4 to TRBJ2-1, with 14 nucleotides matching TRBD2. CDR3 sequence (DNA): TGTGCCAGCAGCCCCCCGGGACTAGCGGGAGTGTATGAGCAGTTCTTC. This encodes CASSPPGLAGVYEQFF.